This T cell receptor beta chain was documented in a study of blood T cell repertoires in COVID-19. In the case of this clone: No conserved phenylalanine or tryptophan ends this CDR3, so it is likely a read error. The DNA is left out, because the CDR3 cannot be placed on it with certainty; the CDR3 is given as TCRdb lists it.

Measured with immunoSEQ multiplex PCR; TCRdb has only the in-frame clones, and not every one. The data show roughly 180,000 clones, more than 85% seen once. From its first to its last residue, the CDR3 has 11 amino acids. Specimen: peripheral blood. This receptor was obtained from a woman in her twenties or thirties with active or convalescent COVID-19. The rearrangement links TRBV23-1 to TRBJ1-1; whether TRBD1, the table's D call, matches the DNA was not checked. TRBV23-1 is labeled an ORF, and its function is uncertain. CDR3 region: CASSHPQGRLG.